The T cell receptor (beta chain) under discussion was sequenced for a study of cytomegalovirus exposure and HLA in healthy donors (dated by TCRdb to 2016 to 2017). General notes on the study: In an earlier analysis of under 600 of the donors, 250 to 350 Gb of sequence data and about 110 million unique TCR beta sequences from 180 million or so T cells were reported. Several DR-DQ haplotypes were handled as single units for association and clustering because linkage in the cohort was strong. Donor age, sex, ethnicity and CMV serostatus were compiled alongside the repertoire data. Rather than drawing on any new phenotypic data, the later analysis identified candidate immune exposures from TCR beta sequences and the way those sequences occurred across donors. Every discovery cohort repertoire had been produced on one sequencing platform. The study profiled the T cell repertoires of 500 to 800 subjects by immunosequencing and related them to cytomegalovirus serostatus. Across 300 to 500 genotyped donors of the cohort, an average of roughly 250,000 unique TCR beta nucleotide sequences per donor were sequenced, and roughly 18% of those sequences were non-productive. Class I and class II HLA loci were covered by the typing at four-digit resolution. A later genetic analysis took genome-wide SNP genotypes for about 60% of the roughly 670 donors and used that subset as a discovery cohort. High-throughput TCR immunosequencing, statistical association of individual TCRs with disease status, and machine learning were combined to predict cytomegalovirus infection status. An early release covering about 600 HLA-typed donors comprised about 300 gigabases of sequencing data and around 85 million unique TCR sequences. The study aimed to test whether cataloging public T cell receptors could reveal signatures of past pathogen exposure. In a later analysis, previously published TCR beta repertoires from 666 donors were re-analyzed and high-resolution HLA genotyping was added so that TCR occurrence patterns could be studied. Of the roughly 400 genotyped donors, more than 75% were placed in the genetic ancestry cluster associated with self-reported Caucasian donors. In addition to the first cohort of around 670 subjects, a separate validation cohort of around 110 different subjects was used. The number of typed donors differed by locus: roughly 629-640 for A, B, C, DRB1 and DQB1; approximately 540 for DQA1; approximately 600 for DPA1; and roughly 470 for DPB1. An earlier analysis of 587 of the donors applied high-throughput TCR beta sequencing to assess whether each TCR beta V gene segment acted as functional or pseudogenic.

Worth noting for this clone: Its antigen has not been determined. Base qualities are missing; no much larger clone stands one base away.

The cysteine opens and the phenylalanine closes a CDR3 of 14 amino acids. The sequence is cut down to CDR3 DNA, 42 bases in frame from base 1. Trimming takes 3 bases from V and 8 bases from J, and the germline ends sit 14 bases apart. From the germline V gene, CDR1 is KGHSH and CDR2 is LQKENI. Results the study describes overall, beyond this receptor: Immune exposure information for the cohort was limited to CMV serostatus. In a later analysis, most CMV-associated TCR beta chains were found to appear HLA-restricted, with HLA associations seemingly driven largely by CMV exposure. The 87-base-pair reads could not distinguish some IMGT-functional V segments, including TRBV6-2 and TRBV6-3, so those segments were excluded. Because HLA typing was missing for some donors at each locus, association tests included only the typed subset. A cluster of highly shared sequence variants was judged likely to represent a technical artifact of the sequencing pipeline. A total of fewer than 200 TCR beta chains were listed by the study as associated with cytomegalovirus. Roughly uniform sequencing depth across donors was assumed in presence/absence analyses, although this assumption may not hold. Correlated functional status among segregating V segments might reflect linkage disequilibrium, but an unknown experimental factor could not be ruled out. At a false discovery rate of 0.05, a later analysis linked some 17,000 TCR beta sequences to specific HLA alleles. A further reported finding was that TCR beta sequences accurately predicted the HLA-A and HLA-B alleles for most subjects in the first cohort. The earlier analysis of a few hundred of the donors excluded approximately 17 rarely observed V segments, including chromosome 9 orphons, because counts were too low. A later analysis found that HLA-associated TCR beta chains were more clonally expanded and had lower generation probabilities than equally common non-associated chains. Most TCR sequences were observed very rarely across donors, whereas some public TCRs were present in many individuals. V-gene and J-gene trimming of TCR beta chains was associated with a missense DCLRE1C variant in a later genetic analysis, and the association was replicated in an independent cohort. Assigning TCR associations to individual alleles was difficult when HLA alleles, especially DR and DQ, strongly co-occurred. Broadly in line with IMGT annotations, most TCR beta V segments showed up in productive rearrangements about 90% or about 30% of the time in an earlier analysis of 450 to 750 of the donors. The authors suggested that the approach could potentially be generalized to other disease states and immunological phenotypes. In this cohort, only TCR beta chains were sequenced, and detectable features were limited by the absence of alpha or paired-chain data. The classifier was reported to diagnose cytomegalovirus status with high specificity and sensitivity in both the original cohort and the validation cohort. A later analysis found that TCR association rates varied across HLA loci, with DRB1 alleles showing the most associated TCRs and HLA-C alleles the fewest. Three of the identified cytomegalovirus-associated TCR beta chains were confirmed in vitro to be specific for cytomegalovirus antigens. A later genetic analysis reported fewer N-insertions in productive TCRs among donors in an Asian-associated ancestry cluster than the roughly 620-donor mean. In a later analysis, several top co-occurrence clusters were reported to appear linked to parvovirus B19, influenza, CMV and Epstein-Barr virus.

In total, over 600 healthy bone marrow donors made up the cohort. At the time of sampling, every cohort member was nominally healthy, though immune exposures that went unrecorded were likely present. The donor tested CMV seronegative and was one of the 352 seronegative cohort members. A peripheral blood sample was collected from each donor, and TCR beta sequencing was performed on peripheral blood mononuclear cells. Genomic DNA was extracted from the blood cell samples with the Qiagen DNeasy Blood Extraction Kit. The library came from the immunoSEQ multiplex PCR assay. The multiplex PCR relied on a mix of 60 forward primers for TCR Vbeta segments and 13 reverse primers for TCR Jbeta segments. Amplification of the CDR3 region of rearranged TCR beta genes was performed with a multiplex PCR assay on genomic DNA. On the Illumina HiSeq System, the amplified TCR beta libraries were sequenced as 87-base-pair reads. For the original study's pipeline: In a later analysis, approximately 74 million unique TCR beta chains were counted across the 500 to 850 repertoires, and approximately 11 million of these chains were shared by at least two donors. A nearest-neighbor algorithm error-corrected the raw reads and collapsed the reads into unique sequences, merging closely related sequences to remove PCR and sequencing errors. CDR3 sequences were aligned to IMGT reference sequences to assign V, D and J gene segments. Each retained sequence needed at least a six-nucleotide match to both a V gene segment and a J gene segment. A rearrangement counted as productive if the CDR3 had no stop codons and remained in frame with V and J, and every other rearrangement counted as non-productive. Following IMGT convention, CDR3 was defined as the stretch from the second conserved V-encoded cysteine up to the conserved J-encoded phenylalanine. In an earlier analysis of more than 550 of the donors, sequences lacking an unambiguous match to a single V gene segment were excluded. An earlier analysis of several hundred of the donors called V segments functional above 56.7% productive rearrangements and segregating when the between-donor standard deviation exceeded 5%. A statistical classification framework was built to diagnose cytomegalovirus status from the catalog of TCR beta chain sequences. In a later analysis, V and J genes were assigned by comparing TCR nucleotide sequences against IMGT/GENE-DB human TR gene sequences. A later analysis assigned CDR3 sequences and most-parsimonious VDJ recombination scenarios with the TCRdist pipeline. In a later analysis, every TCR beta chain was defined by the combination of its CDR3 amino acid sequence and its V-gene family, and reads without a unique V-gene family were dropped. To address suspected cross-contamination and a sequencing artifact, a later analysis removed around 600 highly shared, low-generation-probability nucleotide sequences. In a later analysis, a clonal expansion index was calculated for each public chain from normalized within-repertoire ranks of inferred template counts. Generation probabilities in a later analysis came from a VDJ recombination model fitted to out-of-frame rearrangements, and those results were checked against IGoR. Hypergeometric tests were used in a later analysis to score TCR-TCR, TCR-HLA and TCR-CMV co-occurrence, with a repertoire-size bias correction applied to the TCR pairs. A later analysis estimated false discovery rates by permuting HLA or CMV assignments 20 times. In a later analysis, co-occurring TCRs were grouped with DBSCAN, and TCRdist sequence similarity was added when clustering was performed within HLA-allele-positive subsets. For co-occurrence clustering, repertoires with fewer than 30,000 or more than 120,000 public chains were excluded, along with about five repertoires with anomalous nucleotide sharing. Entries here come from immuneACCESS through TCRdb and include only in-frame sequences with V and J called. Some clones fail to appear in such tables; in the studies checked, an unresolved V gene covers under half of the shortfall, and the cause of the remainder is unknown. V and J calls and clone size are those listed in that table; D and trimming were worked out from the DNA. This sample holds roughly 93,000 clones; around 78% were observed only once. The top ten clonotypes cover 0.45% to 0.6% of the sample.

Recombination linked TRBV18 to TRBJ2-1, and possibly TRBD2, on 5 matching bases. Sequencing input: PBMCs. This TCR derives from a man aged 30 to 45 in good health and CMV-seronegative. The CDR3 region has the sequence CASSPPLERYEQFF. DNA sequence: TGTGCCAGCTCACCGCCCCTTGAGCGGTATGAGCAGTTCTTC.